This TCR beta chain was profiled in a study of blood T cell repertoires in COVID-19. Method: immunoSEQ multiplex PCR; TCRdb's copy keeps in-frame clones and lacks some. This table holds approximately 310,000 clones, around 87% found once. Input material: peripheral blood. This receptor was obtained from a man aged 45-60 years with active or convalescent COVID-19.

Here the CDR3 reads CASSDREGQPQHF. The DNA of the CDR3 is TGTGCCAGCAGCGACAGGGAAGGTCAGCCCCAGCATTTT. The chain carries TRBV25-1 and TRBJ1-5; 7 bases map to TRBD1. This CDR3 comprises 13 residues. Losses at the gene ends were 6 bases for V and 6 bases for J; bases not matched to a gene: 5. Per the germline V gene, CDR1 is MGHDK and CDR2 is SYGVNS.